This TCR beta chain was retrieved from a study of T cells in Graves' hyperthyroidism and ophthalmopathy. Trimming cost V 3 bases and J 3 bases; bases outside gene matches: 5. Per germline, CDR1 DFQATT and CDR2 SNEGSKA (reference sequence). CDR3 length: 15 residues. Using RNA transcripts as the source, TCR beta CDR3 regions were amplified. RT-PCR in the first round (using the HTBI primer set) targeted the TCR CDR3. A single record per CDR3 protein comes from TCRdb applying MiXCR to the multiplex PCR reads. The sample includes around 340,000 distinct CDR3 sequences, approximately 18% of them seen just once. Uncontrolled infection, other autoimmune disease, pregnancy and lactation each barred patients from inclusion. This clonotype came up many times.

The material sequenced was blood. V is TRBV20-1 and J is TRBJ2-3, with 11 bases that match TRBD2. The sequence derives from a woman aged 25 to 45 with Graves' hyperthyroidism that later progressed to Graves' ophthalmopathy. DNA for the CDR3: TGCAGTGCTAGCACTAGCGGGAGTGGTACAGATACGCAGTATTTT. This gives the protein CSASTSGSGTDTQYF.